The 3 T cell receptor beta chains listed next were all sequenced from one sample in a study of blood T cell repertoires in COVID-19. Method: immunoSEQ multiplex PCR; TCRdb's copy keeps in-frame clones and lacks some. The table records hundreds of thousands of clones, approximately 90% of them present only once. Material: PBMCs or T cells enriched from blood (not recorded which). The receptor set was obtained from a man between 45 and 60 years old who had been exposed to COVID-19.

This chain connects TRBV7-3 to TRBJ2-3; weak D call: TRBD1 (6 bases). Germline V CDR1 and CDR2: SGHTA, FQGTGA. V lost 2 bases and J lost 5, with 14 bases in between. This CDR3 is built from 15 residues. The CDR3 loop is CASSLALSGVDTQYF. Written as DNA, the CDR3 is TGTGCCAGCAGCTTAGCGTTGTCAGGGGTAGATACGCAGTATTTT.

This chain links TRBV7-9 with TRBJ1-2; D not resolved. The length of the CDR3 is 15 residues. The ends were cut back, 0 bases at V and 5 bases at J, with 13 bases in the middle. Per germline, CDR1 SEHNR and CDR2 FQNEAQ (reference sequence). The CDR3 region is CASSLASAGFYGYTF. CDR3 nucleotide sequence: TGTGCCAGCAGCTTAGCGTCGGCGGGTTTTTATGGCTACACCTTC.

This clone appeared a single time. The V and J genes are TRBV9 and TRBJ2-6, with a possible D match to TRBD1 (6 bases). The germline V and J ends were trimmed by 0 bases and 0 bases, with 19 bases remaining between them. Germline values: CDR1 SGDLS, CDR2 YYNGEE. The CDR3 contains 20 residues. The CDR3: CASSVAEERGYYSGANVLTF. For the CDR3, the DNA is TGTGCCAGCAGCGTAGCAGAGGAGAGGGGGTACTACTCTGGGGCCAACGTCCTGACTTTC.